The clone carrying this TCR beta chain was observed at least ten times. Unmatched junction bases numbered 10, after V lost 0 bases and J lost 5 bases. CDR3 size: 16 residues. Germline CDR1 and CDR2: SGHRS and YFSETQ. Relying on iRepertoire HTBI primers and Arm-PCR of CDR3 regions, the team built TCR beta libraries. Methods used by the authors: In the combined samples, under 80 TRBV and under 15 TRBJ segments were identified. TCRdb used MiXCR to reprocess the multiplex PCR reads, holding one entry per CDR3 protein. The V and J calls here are based on TCRdb, not the publication. The table has approximately 440,000 distinct CDR3 sequences, 15% to 20% seen once. This record comes from a study of regulatory T cells in long-lasting Graves disease. The time point is: newly diagnosed GD, antithyroid drugs for less than 3 months. The TCR library was made from RNA extracted from PBMCs. The same sample was also studied in work on T cells in Graves' hyperthyroidism and ophthalmopathy.

This chain uses TRBV5-1 with TRBJ2-5, with TRBD1 identical over 7 bases. The clonotype comes from a man aged 40-50 years with Graves disease. The source was peripheral blood mononuclear cells (PBMCs), collected at new diagnosis, from a patient treated with antithyroid drugs. The CDR3 DNA reads as TGCGCCAGCAGCTTGGGGGACCTTACAGGGGCCGAGACCCAGTACTTC. It translates to CASSLGDLTGAETQYF.